This T cell receptor beta chain was observed in a study of tissue T cells after allogeneic stem cell transplantation. Concerning this clone itself: Its antigen is still unknown. Genes and germline are mouse. The read is 1 residue too short to cover the CDR3 end, so that end is filled in from the germline J gene.

TCRdb's table, derived via immunoSEQ multiplex PCR, lists solely in-frame clones and lacks some. The sample has nearly 50,000 clones, roughly four fifths seen once. From germline, CDR1 is NNHNN and CDR2 SYGAGS (reference sequence). This CDR3 has 14 amino acids. V lost 1 base, J lost 7 bases, and 6 bases stayed unmatched. Study results and limitations: Tissue-detected TCR repertoire was only partly captured by blood and spleen T cells. Anatomically similar tissues had similar TCR repertoires within each patient.

The sequenced material came from sorted cells pooled from one or two spleens. The receptor was isolated from a pool of C57BL/6 mice in good health. The J gene is TRBJ2-7, the V gene TRBV13-2; 9 nucleotides agree with TRBD2. The CDR3 protein is CASGDFGGAREQYF. The sequenced CDR3 bases are TGTGCCAGCGGTGATTTTGGGGGGGCGAGGGAACAGTAC.